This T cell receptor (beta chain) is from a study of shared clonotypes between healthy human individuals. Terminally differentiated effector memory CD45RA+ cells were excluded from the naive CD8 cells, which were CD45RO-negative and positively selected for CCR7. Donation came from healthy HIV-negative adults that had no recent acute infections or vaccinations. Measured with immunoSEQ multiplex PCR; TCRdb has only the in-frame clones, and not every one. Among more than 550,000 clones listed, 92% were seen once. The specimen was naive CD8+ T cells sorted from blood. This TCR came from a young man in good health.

CDR3 DNA sequence: TGCGCCAGCAGCCAAGGAGGGCGGAGTGAGCAGTTCTTC. It is translated as CASSQGGRSEQFF. The chain is built from TRBV4-1 and TRBJ2-1; tentative D call: TRBD2 (5 bases). The length of the CDR3 is 13 residues. Trimming pared 1 base from V and 9 bases from J, leaving 10 bases between. Looked up from germline, CDR1 is MGHRA and CDR2 is YSYEKL.